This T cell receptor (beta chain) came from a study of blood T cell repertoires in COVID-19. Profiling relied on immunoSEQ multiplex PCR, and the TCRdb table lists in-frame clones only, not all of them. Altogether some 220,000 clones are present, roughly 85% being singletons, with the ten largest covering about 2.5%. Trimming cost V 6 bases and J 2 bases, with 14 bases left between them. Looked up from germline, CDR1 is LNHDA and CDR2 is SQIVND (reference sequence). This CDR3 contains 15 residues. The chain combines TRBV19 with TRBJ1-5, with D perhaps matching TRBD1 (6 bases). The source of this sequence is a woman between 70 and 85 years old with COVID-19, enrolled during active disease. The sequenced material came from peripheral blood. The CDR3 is CASSLKRTGNQPQHF. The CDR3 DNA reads TGTGCCAGTAGCCTGAAAAGGACAGGCAATCAGCCCCAGCATTTT.